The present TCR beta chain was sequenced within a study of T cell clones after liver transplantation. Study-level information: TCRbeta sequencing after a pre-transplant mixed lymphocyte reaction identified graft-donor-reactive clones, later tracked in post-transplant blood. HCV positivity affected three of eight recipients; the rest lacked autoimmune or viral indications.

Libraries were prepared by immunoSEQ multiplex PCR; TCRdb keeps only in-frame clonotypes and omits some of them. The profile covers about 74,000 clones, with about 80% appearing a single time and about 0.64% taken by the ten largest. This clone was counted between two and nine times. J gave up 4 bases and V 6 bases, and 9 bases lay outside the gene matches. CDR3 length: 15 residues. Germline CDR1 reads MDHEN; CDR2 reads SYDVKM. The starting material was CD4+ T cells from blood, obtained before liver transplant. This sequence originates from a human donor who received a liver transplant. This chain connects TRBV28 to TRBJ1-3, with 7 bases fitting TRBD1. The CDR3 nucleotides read TGTGCCAGCAGATCATCGACAGGGACCGGAAACACCATATATTTT. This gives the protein CASRSSTGTGNTIYF.